This TCR beta chain was identified in a study of identical twins. Carrying unique molecular identifiers, the cDNA also gained a universal primer site through template switching. A single record per CDR3 protein comes from TCRdb applying MiXCR to the 5' RACE reads. The table lists 1.5 million to 2 million distinct CDR3 sequences, 25% to 35% of them singletons. This clonotype has at least ten counts. Its antigen remains unidentified. V shed 6 bases, J shed 0 bases, and the junction held 3 bases outside the gene matches. The CDR3 extends over 15 amino acids. Germline loops: CDR1 KGHSH, CDR2 LQKENI. Only healthy Caucasians were included as donors. Study-wide findings and caveats: Out-of-frame alpha sequences shared between twins exhibited an excess of low generation probability. Zero-insertion results could be subject to partial confounding by invariant MAIT and iNKT cells.

The chain joins TRBV18 to TRBJ2-3; 10 bases align to TRBD2. The sequenced sample was cord blood. This receptor was taken from a newborn girl in good health. DNA for the CDR3: TGTGCCAGCTCGACGACTAGCGGGAGCACAGATACGCAGTATTTT. Its protein is CASSTTSGSTDTQYF.